The 2 T cell receptor beta chains below all came from one sample that was sequenced in a study of OX40 agonist ivuxolimab in advanced cancers. Profiling relied on immunoSEQ multiplex PCR, and the TCRdb table lists in-frame clones only, not all of them. Of 60,000 to 80,000 clones in the sample, over 70% were seen once. The specimen was CD4+ or CD8+ T cells sorted from blood, collected in a trial of the OX40 agonist ivuxolimab. These receptor sequences come from an adult with an advanced solid tumor such as melanoma, head and neck, liver or kidney cancer.

The chain has TRBV5-1 and TRBJ2-2; D is perhaps TRBD1 (6 bases). Germline V lookup: CDR1 SGHRS, CDR2 YFSETQ. This CDR3 is 15 amino acids long. Deletions cut 2 bases from V and 5 bases from J, with 13 bases between. CDR3 coding DNA: TGCGCCAGCAGCTTCTCGACAGGAGATACCGGGGAGCTGTTTTTT. This encodes CASSFSTGDTGELFF.

The V gene is TRBV5-5, the J gene TRBJ1-5; 8 nucleotides agree with TRBD1. With V trimmed by 4 bases and J by 4 bases, 7 bases remained unmatched. The germline CDR1 and CDR2 sequences are SGHKS and YYEKEE (reference sequence). This CDR3 is built from 15 residues. The CDR3 here is CASSETGVRNQPQHF. The CDR3 DNA follows: TGTGCCAGCAGCGAGACAGGGGTGAGAAATCAGCCCCAGCATTTT. Full variable domain (missing parts from reference TRBV5-5 and TRBJ1-5): DAGVTQSPTHLIKTRGQQVTLRCSPISGHKSVSWYQQVLGQGPQFIFQYYEKEERGRGNFPDRFSARQFPNYSSELNVNALLLGDSALYLCASSETGVRNQPQHFGDGTRLSIL.